A selection of T cell receptor beta chains follows, all from one sample in a study of T cells in Graves' hyperthyroidism and ophthalmopathy. TCRdb analysed the multiplex PCR reads with MiXCR anew, one entry per CDR3 protein. The repertoire includes over 700,000 distinct CDR3 sequences, around 20% of them detected once, and approximately 15% sits in the top ten. Sample: blood. These TCRs come from a woman in her 50s with Graves' hyperthyroidism that later progressed to Graves' ophthalmopathy. The CDR3 runs from the conserved cysteine through the conserved F or W. D genes are given only for firm matches.

D gene,V gene,CDR3 length,CDR3 protein
TRBD2,TRBV20-1,15,CSARASGGNTDTQYF
TRBD1,TRBV6-5,16,CASSLSDRVNTGELFF
TRBD2,TRBV20-1,14,CSAQTGTSAPEQFF
TRBD1,TRBV27,14,CASSFGTGENIQYF
-,TRBV9,16,CASSVHGGLDTDTQYF
-,TRBV19,14,CASSIVWGTETQYF
TRBD1,TRBV2,14,CASGQDRGLDGYTF
-,TRBV5-1,15,CASGSTGANTGELFF
-,TRBV5-6,14,CASSLAGDRYGYTF
TRBD2,TRBV6-4,15,CASRASGSSADTQYF
-,TRBV5-5,15,CASSFSGGNNYGYTF
-,TRBV5-1,14,CASSPQDRDTEAFF
TRBD2,TRBV5-1,14,CASSATSGGNEQFF
-,TRBV5-1,13,CASSLVGPQTQYF
TRBD1,TRBV20-1,13,CSASPRDSNEQPF
TRBD2,TRBV2,16,CASTDNGGAGWFEQFF
-,TRBV6-2/TRBV6-3,15,CASSYWASGTDTQYF